The 13 T cell receptor beta chains given below trace back to one sample, sequenced in a study of cytomegalovirus exposure and HLA in healthy donors. This PCR relied on a set of 60 Vbeta primers and 13 Jbeta primers. Repertoires were generated with immunoSEQ multiplex PCR, while TCRdb's copy carries only in-frame clones and drops some. The sample table includes more than 90,000 clones. Material for sequencing was PBMCs. All receptors come from a man aged 25-40 years in good health and CMV-seronegative.

V usage is TRBV18 and J usage is TRBJ2-3, with D maybe TRBD2 (5 bases). The CDR3 totals 15 residues. The germline gives CDR1 KGHSH, CDR2 LQKENI. Trimming removed 4 bases at V and 0 bases at J, with 11 bases between. The CDR3 nucleotides are TGTGCCAGCTCACGCTCTGAGGGCAGCACAGATACGCAGTATTTT. Protein sequence: CASSRSEGSTDTQYF.

The V call is TRBV9, the J call TRBJ2-3, with D uncertain. CDR3 length: 15 residues. V lost 0 bases and J 1 base, leaving 9 bases between the germline ends. CDR1 and CDR2 (germline): SGDLS, YYNGEE. The CDR3 sequence is CASSVGGLGTDTQYF. In DNA form, the CDR3 reads TGTGCCAGCAGCGTAGGCGGATTAGGCACAGATACGCAGTATTTT. Filled out from reference TRBV9 and TRBJ2-3, the complete variable domain reads DSGVTQTPKHLITATGQRVTLRCSPRSGDLSVYWYQQSLDQGLQFLIQYYNGEERAKGNILERFSAQQFPDLHSELNLSSLELGDSALYFCASSVGGLGTDTQYFGPGTRLTVL.

The CDR3 DNA reads TGTGCCAGTAGTATAGCAGGGTGGGGGGGGAATCAGCCCCAGCATTTT. Translation gives CASSIAGWGGNQPQHF. This chain links TRBV19 with TRBJ1-5, with D perhaps TRBD1 (5 bases). Germline loops: CDR1 LNHDA, CDR2 SQIVND (reference sequence). The V end lost 1 base, the J end lost 4 bases, and 14 bases lay between the germline ends. The CDR3 runs to 16 residues.

The chain employs TRBV5-1 and TRBJ1-6; weak D call: TRBD1 (6 bases). CDR3 length: 18 residues. The V gene's germline CDR1 is SGHRS and CDR2 YFSETQ. V lost 0 bases and J lost 7, with 20 bases in between. CDR3 protein: CASSLASHRVGGNSPLHF. The CDR3 bases are TGCGCCAGCAGCTTGGCAAGCCACAGGGTTGGTGGGAATTCACCCCTCCACTTT.

This chain connects TRBV9 to TRBJ1-2; TRBD1 might be the D (6 bases). V was clipped by 4 bases and J by 4 bases, with 11 bases between them. This CDR3 is 13 amino acids long. The germline CDR1 and CDR2 sequences are SGDLS and YYNGEE. CDR3 sequence (DNA): TGTGCCAGCAGCCAGGGGCAGACCTATGGCTACACCTTC. Translated, it gives CASSQGQTYGYTF.

DNA for the CDR3: TGTGCCAGCAGTTTATCGCAGGGGGGTGGCGCTGAAGCTTTCTTT. Its protein is CASSLSQGGGAEAFF. The chain uses TRBV28 and TRBJ1-1; the match to TRBD1 covers 7 bases. Trimming at V came to 1 base and at J to 6 bases, leaving 8 bases not matched to a gene. The germline V gene encodes CDR1 MDHEN and CDR2 SYDVKM. The CDR3 spans 15 residues.

This chain links TRBV6-5 with TRBJ2-7; possible D gene TRBD2, 6 bases. Germline lookup yields CDR1 MNHEY and CDR2 SVGAGI. The V and J ends lost 6 bases and 0 bases respectively, with 15 bases between them. The CDR3 sequence is 15 residues long. DNA for the CDR3: TGTGCCAGCAGCTTTGGAGGGTTGAGCTCCTACGAGCAGTACTTC. Translating gives CASSFGGLSSYEQYF.

Concerning this clone itself: The junction differs from germline at one of its ends, possibly a read error. This chain uses TRBV9 with TRBJ2-2; perhaps TRBD2 as D (5 bases). Germline V CDR1 and CDR2: SGDLS, YYNGEE. CDR3 size: 15 residues. This CDR3 is CASSVGGSNTGELLF. DNA for the CDR3: TGTGCCAGCAGCGTAGGAGGTTCGAACACCGGGGAGCTGCTTTTT.

This chain uses TRBV28 with TRBJ1-5; the match to TRBD1 covers 7 bases. V shed 7 bases and J 0 bases; nucleotides not matched to a gene: 12. Germline V CDR1 and CDR2: MDHEN, SYDVKM. The CDR3 is 17 amino acids. The CDR3 DNA reads as TGTGCCAGCACAGTTTTGACAGGGTATTATAGCAATCAGCCCCAGCATTTT. This sequence encodes CASTVLTGYYSNQPQHF.

V gene TRBV2 combines with J gene TRBJ1-4; 9 nucleotides match TRBD1. This CDR3 has 14 amino acids. Germline CDR1 and CDR2: SNHLY and FYNNEI. Trimming removed 5 bases from V and 5 bases from J; junction bases left unmatched: 3. CDR3 residues: CASSPGQGNEKLFF. CDR3 nucleotides: TGTGCCAGCAGTCCGGGACAGGGAAATGAAAAACTGTTTTTT. The variable domain in full, completed from reference TRBV2 and TRBJ1-4, reads EPEVTQTPSHQVTQMGQEVILRCVPISNHLYFYWYRQILGQKVEFLVSFYNNEISEKSEIFDDQFSVERPDGSNFTLKIRSTKLEDSAMYFCASSPGQGNEKLFFGSGTQLSVL.

The rearrangement joins TRBV2 to TRBJ2-3; tentative D call: TRBD1 (6 bases). The CDR3 loop spans 13 amino acids. Trimming took 8 bases from V and 2 from J, leaving 11 bases between them. From germline, CDR1 is SNHLY and CDR2 FYNNEI. The CDR3 sequence: CASGGGLTDTQYF. The CDR3 DNA follows: TGTGCCAGCGGGGGCGGACTCACAGATACGCAGTATTTT.

The CDR3 reads CASTEGQYFPTDTQYF. The CDR3 DNA is TGTGCCAGCACTGAGGGACAGTATTTTCCCACAGATACGCAGTATTTT. The rearrangement links TRBV6-1 to TRBJ2-3; 7 nucleotides align to TRBD1. The CDR3 sequence is 16 residues long. Germline CDR1 is MNHNS and CDR2 is SASEGT. V shed 7 bases, J shed 2 bases, and the junction held 12 bases outside the gene matches.

The V and J genes are TRBV7-2 and TRBJ2-3; 8 bases agree with TRBD2. The junction had 7 bases not matched to a gene; V was cut back by 4 bases and J by 1 base. CDR3 length: 16 residues. Germline loops: CDR1 SGHTA, CDR2 FQGNSA. In nucleotides, the CDR3 is TGTGCCAGCAGCTCTCGTCGGCGGGGGGGCACAGATACGCAGTATTTT. As protein: CASSSRRRGGTDTQYF.